The subject of this entry is one T cell receptor (beta chain). The antigen is unknown. The sample is drawn from a study of CD8+ T cells in alopecia areata. Study-level information: Tofacitinib was given for 6 to 18 months, then stopped for 6 months.

RNA, once extracted, was reverse transcribed into cDNA for use as the sequencing template. Sequencing used immunoSEQ multiplex PCR; TCRdb keeps in-frame clones, though not all of them. The sample yields around 140,000 clones, about 89% seen once. The CDR3 runs 16 residues. The J segment lost 6 bases and the V segment lost 3 bases, leaving 7 bases of the junction unmatched. The germline CDR1 and CDR2 sequences are MRHNA and SNTAGT. Study-wide results and caveats: The study found higher clonality in lesional than normal scalp, especially in alopecia totalis/universalis.

The V and J genes are TRBV6-4 and TRBJ2-1; 11 positions agree with TRBD2. This receptor was identified in a human donor with alopecia areata. Here the sequenced sample was CD8+ T cells sorted from blood, taken at week 0. The CDR3 protein is CASSDRGTSGSNEQFF. CDR3 in DNA: TGTGCCAGCAGTGATCGGGGGACTAGCGGAAGCAATGAGCAGTTCTTC.